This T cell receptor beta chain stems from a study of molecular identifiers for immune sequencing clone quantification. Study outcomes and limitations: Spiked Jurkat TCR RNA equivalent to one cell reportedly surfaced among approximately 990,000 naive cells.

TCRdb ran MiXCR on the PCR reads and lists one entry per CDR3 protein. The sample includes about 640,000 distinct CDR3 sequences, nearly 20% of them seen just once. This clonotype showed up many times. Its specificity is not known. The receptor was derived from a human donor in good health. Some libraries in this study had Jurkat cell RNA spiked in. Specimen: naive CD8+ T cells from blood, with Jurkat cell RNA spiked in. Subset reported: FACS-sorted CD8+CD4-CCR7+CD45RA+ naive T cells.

The CDR3 reads CAWSVLEGAEQFF. The CDR3, as DNA: TGTGCCTGGAGTGTATTGGAGGGGGCCGAGCAGTTCTTC. The V call is TRBV30, the J call TRBJ2-1, with D perhaps matching TRBD1 (7 bases). This CDR3 is built from 13 residues. Germline V gives CDR1 GTSNPN, CDR2 SVGIG (reference sequence). Trimming cost V 0 bases and J 10 bases, with 13 bases left between them.